This T cell receptor beta chain is drawn from a study of T cell repertoires in cytomegalovirus infection (dated by TCRdb to about 2019). Describing the broader study: Alongside well-studied HLA-B-restricted epitopes, the peptide stimulations were aimed at recently identified HLA-C-restricted CMV epitopes, whose presentation resists viral immunomodulation. The HLA type of each donor mattered for the analysis, because public TCR beta signatures pointed to carriage of CMV infection along with the matching HLA type.

This specimen's treatment or condition label, interpreted: in vitro stimulation with specific CMV peptide epitopes to enrich CMV-specific T cells. Sequencing used an Illumina HiSeq 1500. The public reads were reprocessed in TCRdb via fastp at Q25 and MiXCR, keeping in-frame beta chains. When rows share a CDR3 protein, they turn into one entry using the most common DNA and genes. This sample has about 500,000 distinct CDR3 sequences in its table, and roughly a third of those were observed once. The ten biggest clones cover 15% to 20% of the sample. Concerning this clonotype itself: Its binding antigen is unknown. No clone much larger than this one lies a single base away; base qualities are absent.

The CDR3 spans 14 residues, from the cysteine through the phenylalanine. Here the CDR3 DNA is all that survives: 42 bases in frame from base 1. The germline ends are 10 bases apart after V is trimmed by 5 bases and J by 1 base. The full study reports these points: Carriers of CMV infection plus the relevant HLA type were discriminated by the cumulative frequency of public TCR beta family members in the study cohort and in an independent roughly 350-donor cohort. In the ex vivo response, HLA-C-restricted CMV-specific TCR beta clonotypes were dominant, and in two of eight donors the single most frequent clonotype came from this HLA-C-restricted group.

Recombination joined TRBV12-3 or TRBV12-4 with TRBJ2-3; the best D guess is TRBD1, with 5 bases matching. The sample consisted of cultured PBMCs, taken from culture after CMV antigen stimulation. The receptor comes from a human donor in good health (CMV status not recorded). Some clones in this sample may be carry-over from other donors' samples. The DNA sequence reads TGTGCCAGCAGTGTTGACAGACGCACAGATACGCAGTATTTT. This sequence encodes CASSVDRRTDTQYF.